Shown below are 24 T cell receptor beta chains from a single sample sequenced in a study of T cell responses to AZD1222 COVID-19 vaccine. Only in-frame clones appear in the TCRdb table, and some are missing; sequencing was by immunoSEQ multiplex PCR. This table has 130,000 to 150,000 clones, roughly nine tenths appearing once. The sample here was peripheral blood, taken 28 days after the second AZD1222 dose. These receptor sequences come from an adult who received the AZD1222 COVID-19 vaccine.

The V gene is TRBV3-1 (or the pseudogene TRBV3-2), the J gene TRBJ2-3; 8 positions match TRBD2. The trim removed 0 bases at V and 2 bases at J, leaving 7 bases unmatched. CDR1 LGHDT and CDR2 YNNKEL come from the germline V gene (reference sequence). CDR3 length equals 17 residues. The chain's CDR3 is CASSQDRSSGYTDTQYF. The CDR3 region has the DNA TGTGCCAGCAGCCAAGATAGGTCTAGCGGGTACACAGATACGCAGTATTTT.

This rearrangement joins TRBV6-4 to TRBJ2-2, with unresolved D. CDR1 is MRHNA and CDR2 is SNTAGT in the germline V gene. The CDR3 is made up of 14 amino acids. The V end was cut by 7 bases, the J end by 6 bases, with 15 bases between. The chain's CDR3 is CASTNSSEAGELFF. The CDR3 nucleotides read TGTGCCAGCACCAATTCGAGTGAGGCCGGGGAGCTGTTTTTT.

The CDR3 coding sequence is TGTGCCAGCAGTTTAAGTACGGGGGCGATAGGAGACCGCGGCGATTGGTCCTACAATGAGCAGTTCTTC. It translates to CASSLSTGAIGDRGDWSYNEQFF. This chain joins TRBV28 and TRBJ2-1; D is tentatively TRBD1 or TRBD2 (6 bases each). V lost 2 bases, J lost 1 base, and 33 bases lay in between. The germline V gene has CDR1 MDHEN and CDR2 SYDVKM. The CDR3 is made up of 23 amino acids. Complete variable domain (other parts from reference TRBV28 and TRBJ2-1): DVKVTQSSRYLVKRTGEKVFLECVQDMDHENMFWYRQDPGLGLRLIYFSYDVKMKEKGDIPEGYSVSREKKERFSLILESASTNQTSMYLCASSLSTGAIGDRGDWSYNEQFFGPGTRLTVL.

For this clone: The junction shows a germline mismatch at one end, possibly a read error. The chain combines TRBV12-3 or TRBV12-4 with TRBJ2-5; 9 bases are a match to TRBD2. CDR3 length: 13 residues. The CDR3 sequence: CASSVAGEETQYF. The CDR3 DNA sequence: TGTGCCAGCAGTGTAGCGGGGGAGGAGACCCAGTACTTC.

This sequence joins TRBV28 and TRBJ1-5, with 9 nucleotides matching TRBD1. Germline lookup yields CDR1 MDHEN and CDR2 SYDVKM. This CDR3 is built from 15 residues. The junction had 7 bases not matched to a gene; V was cut back by 6 bases and J by 4 bases. The CDR3: CASSSGQGINQPQHF. The DNA of the CDR3 is TGTGCCAGCAGCTCGGGACAGGGTATTAATCAGCCCCAGCATTTT. Variable domain in full (rest from reference TRBV28 and TRBJ1-5): DVKVTQSSRYLVKRTGEKVFLECVQDMDHENMFWYRQDPGLGLRLIYFSYDVKMKEKGDIPEGYSVSREKKERFSLILESASTNQTSMYLCASSSGQGINQPQHFGDGTRLSIL.

The CDR3 DNA reads TGTGCCAGCACCAGCGGGAGGGCGATGGGGCAGTTCTTC. This translates into CASTSGRAMGQFF. The rearrangement uses TRBV28 and TRBJ2-1; TRBD2 matches 10 bases. With V trimmed by 7 bases and J by 12 bases, 9 bases remained unmatched. Germline V gene sequence: CDR1 MDHEN, CDR2 SYDVKM. The CDR3 consists of 13 residues.

This chain connects TRBV5-4 to TRBJ1-2; 7 bases agree with TRBD1. The CDR3 covers 16 residues. The germline CDR1 and CDR2 sequences are SGHNT and YYREEE (reference sequence). The V gene end was trimmed by 1 base and the J gene end by 6 bases; junction bases not matched to a gene: 12. The CDR3 spells CASSLLSRRGDNGYTF. The CDR3 region has the DNA TGTGCCAGCAGCTTGCTTAGTCGCAGGGGGGATAATGGCTACACCTTC.

This chain joins TRBV5-4 and TRBJ1-3; no clear D. V lost 0 bases, J lost 0 bases, and 10 bases lay in between. This CDR3 is built from 16 residues. Germline V gives CDR1 SGHNT, CDR2 YYREEE (reference sequence). DNA for the CDR3: TGTGCCAGCAGCTTGGACTCTTCGAGCTCTGGAAACACCATATATTTT. Its protein product is CASSLDSSSSGNTIYF.

V is TRBV24-1 and J is TRBJ2-1; TRBD2 aligns across 11 bases. Germline CDR1 and CDR2: KGHDR and SFDVKD. CDR3 size: 16 residues. Germline trimming cut 1 base from V and 4 bases from J; bases unmatched to any gene: 2. The CDR3 sequence: CATSDLPSGRYNEQFF. The DNA of the CDR3 is TGTGCCACCAGTGATTTACCTAGCGGGAGGTACAATGAGCAGTTCTTC.

V gene TRBV7-2 combines with J gene TRBJ2-7; 7 positions agree with TRBD2. Trimming at V came to 5 bases and at J to 2 bases, leaving 9 bases not matched to a gene. CDR1 is SGHTA and CDR2 is FQGNSA in the germline V gene. The CDR3 spans 15 residues. The DNA of the CDR3 is TGTGCCAGCAGCAAGGCGGCGGGGGTCGCCTACGAGCAGTACTTC. Amino acid sequence: CASSKAAGVAYEQYF.

The chain recombines TRBV5-5 with TRBJ2-5; either TRBD1 or TRBD2 may supply D (5 bases each). Germline values: CDR1 SGHKS, CDR2 YYEKEE (reference sequence). There are 15 residues in the CDR3. V was trimmed by 1 base and J by 3 bases, leaving 13 bases between them. The DNA for the CDR3 is TGTGCCAGCAGCTTGTGGGGGTTCCCAGAAGAGACCCAGTACTTC. Translating gives CASSLWGFPEETQYF. Full variable domain (missing parts from reference TRBV5-5 and TRBJ2-5): DAGVTQSPTHLIKTRGQQVTLRCSPISGHKSVSWYQQVLGQGPQFIFQYYEKEERGRGNFPDRFSARQFPNYSSELNVNALLLGDSALYLCASSLWGFPEETQYFGPGTRLLVL.

The V gene is TRBV11-3, the J gene TRBJ2-1; 10 bases map to TRBD2. The V gene's germline CDR1 is SGHNT and CDR2 YENEEA. The CDR3 sequence is 19 residues long. Germline trimming cut 1 base from V and 2 bases from J; bases unmatched to any gene: 11. The CDR3 here is CASSLGLAGGGQTYNEQFF. The CDR3 DNA follows: TGTGCCAGCAGCTTAGGGTTAGCGGGAGGCGGACAGACCTACAATGAGCAGTTCTTC.

The CDR3 coding sequence is TGTGCCTGGGAACAGGGGATGGGGACTGAAGCTTTCTTT. This translates into CAWEQGMGTEAFF. V and J are TRBV30 and TRBJ1-1; TRBD1 agrees at 7 bases. CDR3 size: 13 residues. Germline V gene sequence: CDR1 GTSNPN, CDR2 SVGIG (reference sequence). With 5 bases clipped from V and 5 bases from J, the junction kept 8 bases outside the gene matches. Full variable domain (missing parts from reference TRBV30 and TRBJ1-1): SQTIHQWPATLVQPVGSPLSLECTVEGTSNPNLYWYRQAAGRGLQLLFYSVGIGQISSEVPQNLSASRPQDRQFILSSKKLLLSDSGFYLCAWEQGMGTEAFFGQGTRLTVV.

J is TRBJ2-2 and V is TRBV13; unclear D gene. The germline gives CDR1 PRHDT, CDR2 FYEKMQ (reference sequence). This CDR3 comprises 16 residues. V lost 3 bases to trimming and J lost 4 bases, with 15 bases between them. The CDR3 reads CASSFSAGAPTGELFF. In DNA, the CDR3 is TGTGCCAGCAGCTTTTCGGCCGGAGCACCCACCGGGGAGCTGTTTTTT.

The chain employs TRBV3-1 (or the pseudogene TRBV3-2) and TRBJ1-1, with D uncertain. Trimming cost V 4 bases and J 5 bases, with 14 bases left between them. There are 14 residues in the CDR3. Germline CDR1 LGHDT, CDR2 YNNKEL (reference sequence). This chain's CDR3 is CASSPQGGETEAFF. The CDR3 DNA follows: TGTGCCAGCAGCCCCCAAGGCGGAGAGACTGAAGCTTTCTTT.

The chain joins TRBV27 to TRBJ2-5; the match to TRBD2 covers 9 bases. The CDR3 has 12 amino acids. The germline V gene encodes CDR1 MNHEY and CDR2 SMNVEV (reference sequence). J gave up 5 bases and V 7 bases, and 2 bases lay outside the gene matches. CDR3 sequence reads: CASKSGGETQYF. The CDR3 coding sequence is TGTGCCAGCAAGAGCGGGGGGGAGACCCAGTACTTC.

The chain has TRBV7-8 and TRBJ1-1; TRBD1 is a possible D gene (5 bases). The V gene's germline CDR1 is SGHVS and CDR2 FQNEAQ. The CDR3 has 16 amino acids. Trimming took off 7 bases at V and 0 bases at J, with 18 bases between the two ends. The CDR3, as DNA: TGTGCCAGCACCCTTTCGGGGGTGGGCATGAACACTGAAGCTTTCTTT. Translated, it gives CASTLSGVGMNTEAFF.

V gene TRBV6-5 combines with J gene TRBJ2-7; 8 bases align to TRBD2. V lost 2 bases and J lost 2; bases outside the gene matches: 5. CDR1 and CDR2 (germline): MNHEY, SVGAGI. The CDR3 runs 15 residues. The CDR3 reads CASSYRPGGPYEQYF. CDR3 DNA sequence: TGTGCCAGCAGTTACCGCCCGGGAGGGCCCTACGAGCAGTACTTC.

This clone appeared a few times. The V and J genes are TRBV9 and TRBJ2-3; possibly TRBD1 or TRBD2 for D (5 bases each). V was clipped by 0 bases and J by 4 bases, with 21 bases between them. Germline V gene sequence: CDR1 SGDLS, CDR2 YYNGEE. The length of the CDR3 is 18 residues. CDR3 sequence: CASSVGGSSGRRADTQYF. The CDR3 DNA sequence: TGTGCCAGCAGCGTAGGGGGGTCCTCAGGGAGACGGGCAGATACGCAGTATTTT.

The chain links TRBV30 to TRBJ1-5, with D unresolved. The germline V and J ends were trimmed by 6 bases and 5 bases, with 14 bases remaining between them. The CDR3 length is 13 residues. The germline V gene has CDR1 GTSNPN and CDR2 SVGIG (reference sequence). CDR3 sequence: CACSVRGDQPQHF. In DNA form, the CDR3 reads TGTGCCTGTTCCGTCCGGGGAGATCAGCCCCAGCATTTT.

V gene TRBV28 combines with J gene TRBJ1-1; no firm D call. The CDR3 length is 13 residues. Germline loops: CDR1 MDHEN, CDR2 SYDVKM. V gave up 2 bases and J gave up 0 bases, with 4 bases separating them. CDR3 sequence: CASSLPMNTEAFF. DNA of the CDR3: TGTGCCAGCAGTTTACCGATGAACACTGAAGCTTTCTTT.

The chain employs TRBV9 and TRBJ2-3; 9 bases map to TRBD2. This CDR3 spans 15 amino acids. Germline-derived CDR1 and CDR2 are SGDLS and YYNGEE. After removal of 3 bases from V and 2 bases from J, the junction contained 4 bases not matched to a gene. CDR3 sequence: CASSASGRPTDTQYF. CDR3 sequence (DNA): TGTGCCAGCAGCGCGAGCGGGAGGCCCACAGATACGCAGTATTTT.

The chain links TRBV2 to TRBJ1-4, with 11 bases that match TRBD1. The CDR3 contains 14 residues. After removal of 7 bases from V and 7 bases from J, the junction contained 5 bases not matched to a gene. Per germline, CDR1 SNHLY and CDR2 FYNNEI. The CDR3 region has the DNA TGTGCCAGCACCAAGGGACAGGGGGGTGAAAAACTGTTTTTT. Protein: CASTKGQGGEKLFF.

The chain employs TRBV7-2 and TRBJ2-2; D uncertain. CDR1 is SGHTA, CDR2 FQGNSA, per germline. Deletions cut 5 bases from V and 7 bases from J, with 11 bases between. This CDR3 comprises 13 residues. The CDR3 DNA reads as TGTGCCAGCAGCGGCCGCCTGGGCGGGGAGCTGTTTTTT. Encoded protein: CASSGRLGGELFF.